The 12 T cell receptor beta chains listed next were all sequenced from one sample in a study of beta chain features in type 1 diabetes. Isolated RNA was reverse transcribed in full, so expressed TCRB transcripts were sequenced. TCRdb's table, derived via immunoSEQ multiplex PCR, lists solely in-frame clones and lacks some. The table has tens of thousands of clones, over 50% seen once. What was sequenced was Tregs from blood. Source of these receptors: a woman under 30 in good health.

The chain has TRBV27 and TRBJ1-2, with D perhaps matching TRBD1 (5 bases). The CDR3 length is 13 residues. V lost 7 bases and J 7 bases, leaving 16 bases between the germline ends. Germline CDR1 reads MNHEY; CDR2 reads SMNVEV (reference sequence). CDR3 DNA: TGTGCCAGCATGGGCAGGGCTTTTAGTGGCTACACCTTC. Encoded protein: CASMGRAFSGYTF.

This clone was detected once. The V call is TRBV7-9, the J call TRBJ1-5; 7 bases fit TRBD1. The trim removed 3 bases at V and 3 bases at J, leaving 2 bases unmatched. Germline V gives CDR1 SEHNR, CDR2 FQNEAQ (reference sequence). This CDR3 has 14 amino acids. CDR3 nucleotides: TGTGCCAGCAGCTTGACAGGGCACAATCAGCCCCAGCATTTT. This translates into CASSLTGHNQPQHF.

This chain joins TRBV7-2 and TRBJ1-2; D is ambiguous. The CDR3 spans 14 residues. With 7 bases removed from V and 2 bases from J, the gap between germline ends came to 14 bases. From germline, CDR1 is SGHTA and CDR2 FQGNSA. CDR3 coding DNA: TGTGCCAGCACCCCCCACGGGATCAACTATGGCTACACCTTC. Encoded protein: CASTPHGINYGYTF.

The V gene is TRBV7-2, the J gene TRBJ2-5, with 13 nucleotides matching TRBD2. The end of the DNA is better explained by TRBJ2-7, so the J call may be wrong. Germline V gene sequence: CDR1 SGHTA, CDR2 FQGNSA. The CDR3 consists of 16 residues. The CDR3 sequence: CASSQWTSGSQYEQYF. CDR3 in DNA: TGTGCCAGCAGCCAATGGACTAGCGGGAGTCAGTACGAGCAGTACTTC.

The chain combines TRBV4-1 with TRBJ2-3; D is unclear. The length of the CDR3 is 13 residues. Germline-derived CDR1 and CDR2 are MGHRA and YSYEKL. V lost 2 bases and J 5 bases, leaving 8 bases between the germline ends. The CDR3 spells CASSQLYRDTQYF. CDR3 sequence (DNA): TGCGCCAGCAGCCAACTTTACAGAGATACGCAGTATTTT.

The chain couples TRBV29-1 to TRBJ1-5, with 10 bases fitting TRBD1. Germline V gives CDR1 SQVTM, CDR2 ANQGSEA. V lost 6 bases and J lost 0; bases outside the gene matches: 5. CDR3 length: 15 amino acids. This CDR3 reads CSVTGTGDSNQPQHF. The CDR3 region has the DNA TGCAGCGTGACCGGGACAGGGGATAGCAATCAGCCCCAGCATTTT.

The CDR3 nucleotides are TGTGCCAGCAGTCCCCAACAGGGCGGGCTTAATGAAAAACTGTTTTTT. This gives the protein CASSPQQGGLNEKLFF. The chain combines TRBV28 with TRBJ1-4; a possible D gene is TRBD1 (6 bases). Germline lookup yields CDR1 MDHEN and CDR2 SYDVKM. This CDR3 contains 16 residues. V was cut by 5 bases and J by 4 bases, with 17 bases left in between.

The CDR3 sequence is CASSTNPGKPVYF. CDR3 coding DNA: TGTGCCAGCAGCACTAACCCAGGGAAGCCTGTTTACTTC. This chain links TRBV7-9 with TRBJ2-7, with D possibly TRBD1 on 5 matching bases. CDR1 and CDR2 (germline): SEHNR, FQNEAQ (reference sequence). With 5 bases removed from V and 13 bases from J, the gap between germline ends came to 21 bases. The CDR3 totals 13 residues.

The CDR3, as DNA: TGTGCCAGCTCAGCGGGACAGCGAAGTACAGATACGCAGTATTTT. It specifies CASSAGQRSTDTQYF. The chain is built from TRBV18 and TRBJ2-3; D possibly corresponds to TRBD1 (7 bases). CDR1 and CDR2 from the germline V gene are KGHSH and LQKENI. This CDR3 is built from 15 residues. Between the trimmed V and J ends, which lost 5 bases and 3 bases, there was a span of 15 bases.

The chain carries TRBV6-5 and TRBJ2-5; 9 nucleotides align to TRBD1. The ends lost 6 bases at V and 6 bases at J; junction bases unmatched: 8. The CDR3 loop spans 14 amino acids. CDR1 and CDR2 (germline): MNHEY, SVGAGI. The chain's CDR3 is CASSLGTGTKTQYF. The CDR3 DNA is TGTGCCAGCAGCCTCGGGACAGGGACGAAGACCCAGTACTTC.

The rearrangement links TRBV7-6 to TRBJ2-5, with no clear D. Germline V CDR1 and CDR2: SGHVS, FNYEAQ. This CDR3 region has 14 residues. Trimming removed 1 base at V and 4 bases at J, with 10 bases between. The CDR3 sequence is CASSLVAARETQYF. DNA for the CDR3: TGTGCCAGCAGCTTAGTGGCGGCCCGAGAGACCCAGTACTTC.

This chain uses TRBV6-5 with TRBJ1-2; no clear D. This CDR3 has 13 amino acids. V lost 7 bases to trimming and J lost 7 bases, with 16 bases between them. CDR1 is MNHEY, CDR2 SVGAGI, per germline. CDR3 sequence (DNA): TGTGCCAGCACCAATGGACGGACTTTTGGCTACACCTTC. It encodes CASTNGRTFGYTF.